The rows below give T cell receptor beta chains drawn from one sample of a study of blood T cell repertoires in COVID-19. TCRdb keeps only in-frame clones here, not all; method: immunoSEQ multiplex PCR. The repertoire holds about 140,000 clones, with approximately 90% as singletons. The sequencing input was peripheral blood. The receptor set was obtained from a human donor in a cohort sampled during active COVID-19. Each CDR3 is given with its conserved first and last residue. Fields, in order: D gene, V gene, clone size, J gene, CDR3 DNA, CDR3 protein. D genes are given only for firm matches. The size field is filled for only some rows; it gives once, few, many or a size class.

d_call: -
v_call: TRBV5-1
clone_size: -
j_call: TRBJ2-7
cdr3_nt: TGCGCCAGCAGCTTGGATGGGAGACCACCAAAGGACCAGTACTTC
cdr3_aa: CASSLDGRPPKDQYF

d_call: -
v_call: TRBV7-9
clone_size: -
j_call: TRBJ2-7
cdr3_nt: TGTGCCAGCAGCGACCGCGGCCCCTACGAGCAGTACTTC
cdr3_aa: CASSDRGPYEQYF

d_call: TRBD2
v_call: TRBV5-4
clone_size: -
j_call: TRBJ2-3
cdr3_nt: TGTGCCAGCAGCCCCCGCAGGGAGGGCGGAGATACGCAGTATTTT
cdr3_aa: CASSPRREGGDTQYF

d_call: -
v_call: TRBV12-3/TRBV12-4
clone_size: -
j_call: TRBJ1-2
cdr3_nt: TGTGCCAGCAGCCCAACCCGAAGCGATGGCTACACCTTC
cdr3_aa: CASSPTRSDGYTF

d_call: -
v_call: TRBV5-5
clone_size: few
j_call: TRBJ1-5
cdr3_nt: TGTGCCAGCAGCTTAGGGGGGGCTCAGCCCCAGCATTTT
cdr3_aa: CASSLGGAQPQHF

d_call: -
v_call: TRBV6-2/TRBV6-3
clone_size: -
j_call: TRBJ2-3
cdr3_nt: TGTGCCAGCAGTTACGAAAGGAGGGCCACAGATACGCAGTATTTT
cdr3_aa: CASSYERRATDTQYF

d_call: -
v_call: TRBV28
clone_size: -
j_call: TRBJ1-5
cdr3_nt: TGTGCCAGCAGTTTATGGCGGGGAGTGGGCAATCAGCCCCAGCATTTT
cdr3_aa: CASSLWRGVGNQPQHF

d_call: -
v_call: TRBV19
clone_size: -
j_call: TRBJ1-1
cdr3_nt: TGTGCCACCCGGCCTAGCACCGGCGGGAACACTGAAGCTTTCTTT
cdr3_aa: CATRPSTGGNTEAFF

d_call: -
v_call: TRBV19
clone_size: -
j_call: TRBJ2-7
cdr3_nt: TGTGCCAGTAGTATATACGGGGGAATCTACGAGCAGTACTTC
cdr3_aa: CASSIYGGIYEQYF

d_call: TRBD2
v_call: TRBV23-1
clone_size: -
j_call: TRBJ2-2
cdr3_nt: TGCGCCAGCACAGCGGGAGTGCACGGGGAGCTGTTTTTT
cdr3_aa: CASTAGVHGELFF

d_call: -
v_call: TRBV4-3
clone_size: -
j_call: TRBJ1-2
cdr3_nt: TGCGCCAGCAGCCAAGAACGTTCCGGGGTGAGCGGCTACACCTTC
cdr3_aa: CASSQERSGVSGYTF

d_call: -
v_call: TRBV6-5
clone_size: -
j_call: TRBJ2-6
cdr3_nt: TGTGCCAGCAGATACTACAGCTCTGGGGCCAACGTCCTGACTTTC
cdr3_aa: CASRYYSSGANVLTF

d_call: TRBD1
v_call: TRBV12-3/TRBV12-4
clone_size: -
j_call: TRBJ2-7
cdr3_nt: TGTGCCAGCAGTCGAGGGACAGCCTACGAGCAGTACTTC
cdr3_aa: CASSRGTAYEQYF

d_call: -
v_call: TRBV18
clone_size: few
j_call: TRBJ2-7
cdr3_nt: TGTGCCAGCTCACCAGCGAACGAGCAGTACTTC
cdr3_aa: CASSPANEQYF

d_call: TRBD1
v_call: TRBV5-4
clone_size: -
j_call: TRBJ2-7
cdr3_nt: TGTGCCAGCAGCTTGGCCCGGGACAGGGCCGGTTACGAGCAGTACTTC
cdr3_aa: CASSLARDRAGYEQYF

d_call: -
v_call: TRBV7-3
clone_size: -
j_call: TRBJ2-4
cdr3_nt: TGTGCCAGCAGCTTCCAGACCAGCCCGGGAAACATTCAGTACTTC
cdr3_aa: CASSFQTSPGNIQYF

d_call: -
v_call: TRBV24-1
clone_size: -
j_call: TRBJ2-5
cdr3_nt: TGTGCCACCACACCTCCCAACAGGGAGGGAGAGACCCAGTACTTC
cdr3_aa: CATTPPNREGETQYF

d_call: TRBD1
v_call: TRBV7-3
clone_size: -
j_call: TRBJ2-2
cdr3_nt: TGTGCCAGCAGCCAGGGGGCAGGGGGCGGGGAGCTGTTTTTT
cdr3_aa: CASSQGAGGGELFF

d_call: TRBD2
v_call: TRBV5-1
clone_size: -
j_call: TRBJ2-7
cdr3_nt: TGCGCCAGCAGCTTGGGGGCTAGCGGGGGGGGCGAGCAGTACTTC
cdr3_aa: CASSLGASGGGEQYF

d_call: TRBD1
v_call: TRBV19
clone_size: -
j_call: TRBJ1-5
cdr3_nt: TGTGCCAGTGCTAAATCCGGGACAGGAAATCAGCCCCAGCATTTT
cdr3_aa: CASAKSGTGNQPQHF

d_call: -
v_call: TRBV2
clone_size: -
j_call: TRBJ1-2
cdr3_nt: TGTGCCAGCAGTAAGGGACAATTCCGCAGTGGCTACACCTTC
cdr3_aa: CASSKGQFRSGYTF

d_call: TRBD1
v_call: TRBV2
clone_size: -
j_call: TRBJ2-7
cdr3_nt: TGTGCCAGCAGTGAAGCGACGGACAGGGGAAACTACGAGCAGTACTTC
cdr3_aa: CASSEATDRGNYEQYF

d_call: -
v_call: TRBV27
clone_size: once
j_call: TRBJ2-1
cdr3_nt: TGTGCCAGCTGGAGAGGAGGAGATTACAATGAGCAGTTCTTC
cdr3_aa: CASWRGGDYNEQFF

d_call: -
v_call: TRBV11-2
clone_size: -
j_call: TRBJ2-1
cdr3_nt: TGTGCCAGCAGCCCCCCTCCAAGGGGGGGAGGCTCCTACAATGAGCAGTTCTTC
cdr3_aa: CASSPPPRGGGSYNEQFF

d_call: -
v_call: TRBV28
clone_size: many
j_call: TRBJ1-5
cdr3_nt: TGTGCCAGCAGTTTGAGCGATCAGCCCCAGCATTTT
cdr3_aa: CASSLSDQPQHF

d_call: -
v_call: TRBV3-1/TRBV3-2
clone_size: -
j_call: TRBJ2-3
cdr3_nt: TGTGCCAGCAGCCAAGAAAGGAGGGGCACAGATACGCAGTATTTT
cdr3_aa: CASSQERRGTDTQYF

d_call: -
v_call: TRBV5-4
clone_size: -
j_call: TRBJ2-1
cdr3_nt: TGTGCCAGCAGCTTGGTCGGACTAGCTGGGACAGATGAGCAGTTCTTC
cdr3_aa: CASSLVGLAGTDEQFF

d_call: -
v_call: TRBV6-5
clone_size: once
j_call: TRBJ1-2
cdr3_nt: TGTGCCAGCAGCGGGAATAACTATGGCTACACCTTC
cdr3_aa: CASSGNNYGYTF

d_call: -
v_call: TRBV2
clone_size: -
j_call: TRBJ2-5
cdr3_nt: TGTGCCAGCTGTGCGGCGGACCAAGAGACCCAGTACTTC
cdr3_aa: CASCAADQETQYF

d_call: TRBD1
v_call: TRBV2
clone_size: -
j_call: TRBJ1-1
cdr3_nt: TGTGCCAGCAGTGAAGCTGGACAGGACCGTAACACTGAAGCTTTCTTT
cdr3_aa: CASSEAGQDRNTEAFF

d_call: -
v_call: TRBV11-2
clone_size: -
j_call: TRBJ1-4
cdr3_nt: TGTGCCAGCAGCCCTGGCATTTTTGTGGCCGATGAAAAACTGTTTTTT
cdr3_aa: CASSPGIFVADEKLFF

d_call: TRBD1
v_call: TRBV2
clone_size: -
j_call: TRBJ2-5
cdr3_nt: TGTGCCAGCAGTGCCGGGACAGGGAGCCTGGAGACCCAGTACTTC
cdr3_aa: CASSAGTGSLETQYF

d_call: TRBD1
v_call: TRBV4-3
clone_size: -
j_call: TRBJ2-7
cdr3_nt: TGCGCCAGCAGCACCTGGACAGGGGGCGGCCACGAGCAGTACTTC
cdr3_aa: CASSTWTGGGHEQYF

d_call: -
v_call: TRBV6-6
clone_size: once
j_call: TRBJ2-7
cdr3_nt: TGTGCCAGCAGTTACGATTCTCAGGGTTCCGAGCAGTACTTC
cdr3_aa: CASSYDSQGSEQYF

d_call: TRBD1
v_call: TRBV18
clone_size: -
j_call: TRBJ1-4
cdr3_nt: TGTGCCAGCTCACCTGGGACAGGCCCTAATGAAAAACTGTTTTTT
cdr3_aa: CASSPGTGPNEKLFF

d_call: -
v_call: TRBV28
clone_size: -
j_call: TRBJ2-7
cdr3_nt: TGTGCCAGCAGTTTAGACCCCCTCGGGGCGGGGGAGCAGTACTTC
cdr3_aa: CASSLDPLGAGEQYF

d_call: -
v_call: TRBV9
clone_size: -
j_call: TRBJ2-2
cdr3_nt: TGTGCCAGCAGCGTAGGCCCTAGCGAGAACACCGGGGAGCTGTTTTTT
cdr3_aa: CASSVGPSENTGELFF

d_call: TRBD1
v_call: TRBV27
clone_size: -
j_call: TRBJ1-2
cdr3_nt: TGTGCCAGCAGTCCGAGGACAGGGGGGTCCTTTGGCTACACCTTC
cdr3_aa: CASSPRTGGSFGYTF

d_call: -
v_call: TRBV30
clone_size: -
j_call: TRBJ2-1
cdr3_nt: TGTGCCTCCGGAAGAGGCGCAGGGGAGCAGTTCTTC
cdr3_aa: CASGRGAGEQFF

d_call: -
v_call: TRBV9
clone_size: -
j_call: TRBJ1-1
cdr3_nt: TGTGCCAGCAGCGGCGGGAGGGGCCCCAAAACTGAAGCTTTCTTT
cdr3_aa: CASSGGRGPKTEAFF

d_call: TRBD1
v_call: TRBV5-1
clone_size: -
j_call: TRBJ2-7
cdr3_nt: TGCGCCAGCAGCTTGGCTGGGACAGGGAACTCCTACGAGCAGTACTTC
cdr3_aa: CASSLAGTGNSYEQYF

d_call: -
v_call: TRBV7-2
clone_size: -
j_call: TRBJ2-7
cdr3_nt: TGTGCCAGCAGCTTAGGAGGAGGAGGGAGCGCCTACGAGCAGTACTTC
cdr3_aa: CASSLGGGGSAYEQYF

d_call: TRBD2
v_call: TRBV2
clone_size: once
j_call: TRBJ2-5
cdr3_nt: TGTGCCAGCAGGGGGGGGAGGACCCAGTACTTC
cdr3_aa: CASRGGRTQYF

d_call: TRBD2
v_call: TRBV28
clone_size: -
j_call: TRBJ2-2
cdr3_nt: TGTGCCAGCAGACGCTCTAGCGGAGAGAACACCGGGGAGCTGTTTTTT
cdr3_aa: CASRRSSGENTGELFF

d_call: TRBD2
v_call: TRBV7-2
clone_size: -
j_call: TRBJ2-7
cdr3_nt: TGTGCCAGCAGCCCCCGACTAGCGGGGGTTTCCTACGAGCAGTACTTC
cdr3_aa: CASSPRLAGVSYEQYF

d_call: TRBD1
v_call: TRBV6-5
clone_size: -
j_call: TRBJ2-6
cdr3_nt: TGTGCCAGCAGCCCCGGGGACAGAGAAAACGTCCTGACTTTC
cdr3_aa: CASSPGDRENVLTF

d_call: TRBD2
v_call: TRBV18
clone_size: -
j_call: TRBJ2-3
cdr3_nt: TGTGCCAGCTCACCGATGCTAGCGGGTGGTAATACAGATACGCAGTATTTT
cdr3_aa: CASSPMLAGGNTDTQYF

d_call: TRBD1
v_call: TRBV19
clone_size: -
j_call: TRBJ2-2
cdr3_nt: TGTGCCAGTAGTACGCCTCCCACAGGGGGACGCACCGGGGAGCTGTTTTTT
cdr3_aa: CASSTPPTGGRTGELFF

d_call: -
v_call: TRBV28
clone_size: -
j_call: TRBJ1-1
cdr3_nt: TGTGCCACCCAAACAGGGTTGAACACTGAAGCTTTCTTT
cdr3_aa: CATQTGLNTEAFF

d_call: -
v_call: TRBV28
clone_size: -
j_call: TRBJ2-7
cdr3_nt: TGTGCCAGCAGTTTACTAGGTTTCCACGAGCAGTACTTC
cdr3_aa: CASSLLGFHEQYF

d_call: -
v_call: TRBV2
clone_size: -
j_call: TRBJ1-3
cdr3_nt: TGTGCCAGCATATTCGGGGGGACTGGAAACACCATATATTTT
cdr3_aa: CASIFGGTGNTIYF

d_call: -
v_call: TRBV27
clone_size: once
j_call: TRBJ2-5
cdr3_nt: TGTGCCAGCAGTATAGGGGTCTACGGAGAGACCCAGTACTTC
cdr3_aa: CASSIGVYGETQYF

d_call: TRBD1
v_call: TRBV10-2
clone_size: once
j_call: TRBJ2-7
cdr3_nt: TGCGCCAGCATTGCGGCCCCGACAGGGGGCTCCTACGAGCAGTACTTC
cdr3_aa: CASIAAPTGGSYEQYF

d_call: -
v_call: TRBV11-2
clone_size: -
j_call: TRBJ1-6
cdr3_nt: TGTGCCAGCAGCCCAGTGTCCGGGGGGTCCTATAATTCACCCCTCCACTTT
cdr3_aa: CASSPVSGGSYNSPLHF